Listed here are 32 T cell receptor beta chains from one sample, sequenced in a study of regulatory T cells in long-lasting Graves disease. Relying on iRepertoire HTBI primers and Arm-PCR of CDR3 regions, the team built TCR beta libraries. TCRdb re-analysed the multiplex PCR reads in MiXCR, keeping a single row per CDR3 protein. The sample has 250,000 to 300,000 distinct CDR3 sequences, around 20% seen once. Time point described: persistent/refractory GD, antithyroid drugs over 5 years with positive TRAb. Generation of the TCR library employed RNA extracted from PBMCs. This sample comprised peripheral blood mononuclear cells (PBMCs), obtained when the disease was refractory, from a patient treated with antithyroid drugs. All receptors come from a female donor with Graves disease.

In its sample, this clonotype was seen many times. The chain combines TRBV20-1 with TRBJ1-1; D is ambiguous. This CDR3 comprises 13 residues. Germline CDR1 is DFQATT and CDR2 is SNEGSKA (reference sequence). With 1 base removed from V and 5 bases from J, the gap between germline ends came to 11 bases. In nucleotides, the CDR3 is TGCAGTGCTAGAGGTAGGCAGTTTACTGAAGCTTTCTTT. Translating it yields CSARGRQFTEAFF.

This clonotype was recorded many times. The chain combines TRBV2 with TRBJ2-2; 7 bases are shared with TRBD1. The V and J ends lost 6 bases and 1 base, in that order; junction bases with no gene match: 2. The CDR3 has 14 residues. Germline loops: CDR1 SNHLY, CDR2 FYNNEI. CDR3 coding DNA: TGTGCCAGCAGGAGGGACAGGAACACCGGGGAGCTGTTTTTT. It specifies CASRRDRNTGELFF.

This clonotype showed up just a few times. The V call is TRBV19, the J call TRBJ2-7; weak D call: TRBD2 (7 bases). Looked up from germline, CDR1 is LNHDA and CDR2 is SQIVND (reference sequence). V lost 9 bases to trimming and J lost 5 bases, with 11 bases between them. The CDR3 length is 11 residues. The CDR3 here is CASGGHDEQYF. Here the CDR3 DNA reads TGTGCCAGCGGGGGGCATGACGAGCAGTACTTC.

The chain has TRBV5-6 and TRBJ1-1; 8 nucleotides agree with TRBD1. There are 16 residues in the CDR3. Germline-derived CDR1 and CDR2 are SGHDT and YYEEEE. The V segment lost 5 bases and the J segment 1 base; nucleotides outside the gene matches: 10. CDR3 residues: CASRAQGAQWNTEAFF. The CDR3 nucleotides are TGTGCCAGCAGGGCTCAGGGGGCTCAGTGGAACACTGAAGCTTTCTTT.

In this sample, this clonotype turned up a few times. The CDR3 sequence: CASSPDYRAFF. The DNA for the CDR3 is TGTGCCAGCAGCCCCGACTATAGGGCTTTCTTT. This sequence joins TRBV7-2 and TRBJ1-1; D ambiguous. CDR3 length equals 11 residues. V was cut by 5 bases and J by 11 bases, with 12 bases left in between. Germline values: CDR1 SGHTA, CDR2 FQGNSA.

This clonotype was counted at least ten times. The chain couples TRBV5-5 to TRBJ2-7, with D perhaps TRBD1 or TRBD2 (5 bases each). Trimming took off 4 bases at V and 2 bases at J, with 19 bases between the two ends. The CDR3 loop spans 16 amino acids. Germline V gene data show CDR1 as SGHKS and CDR2 as YYEKEE (reference sequence). CDR3 residues: CASSPLGTGNTYEQYF. The CDR3 nucleotides are TGTGCCAGCAGCCCCCTTGGGACGGGGAATACCTACGAGCAGTACTTC.

The chain has TRBV2 and TRBJ2-7; possibly TRBD1 for D (6 bases). Trimming pared 4 bases from V and 2 bases from J, leaving 9 bases between. CDR3 length: 13 residues. Germline CDR1 and CDR2: SNHLY and FYNNEI. DNA of the CDR3: TGTGCCAGCAGTGGGGACATCACCTACGAGCAGTACTTC. It is translated as CASSGDITYEQYF.

The CDR3 sequence is CASSFNGAKDKQYF. DNA for the CDR3: TGTGCCAGCAGCTTCAACGGGGCTAAGGACAAGCAGTACTTC. V usage is TRBV7-3 and J usage is TRBJ2-7, with D possibly called TRBD1 or TRBD2 (5 bases each). Trimming shortened V by 3 bases and J by 8 bases, and 17 bases separated the two germline ends. CDR3 length equals 14 residues. CDR1 and CDR2 (germline): SGHTA, FQGTGA.

This clonotype was found many times. This sequence joins TRBV24-1 and TRBJ2-1, with a possible D match to TRBD2 (6 bases). Germline CDR1 and CDR2: KGHDR and SFDVKD. This CDR3 comprises 16 residues. V lost 5 bases and J lost 2, with 15 bases in between. CDR3 residues: CATSAHDGSPYNEQFF. DNA of the CDR3: TGTGCCACCAGTGCCCACGACGGGAGCCCCTACAATGAGCAGTTCTTC.

Concerning this clonotype: Being one base from a much bigger clone, this may be a read error. V usage is TRBV28 and J usage is TRBJ1-2; 7 positions match TRBD1. Germline CDR1 is MDHEN and CDR2 is SYDVKM. This CDR3 contains 14 residues. CDR3 sequence reads: CAGSRATGAVGYTF. CDR3 coding DNA: TGTGCCGGCAGCCGGGCCACAGGGGCGGTAGGCTACACCTTC.

A few counts support this clonotype. This sequence joins TRBV29-1 and TRBJ2-5, with a weak D call TRBD2 (5 bases). V shed 3 bases and J shed 0 bases, with 14 bases lying between them. Germline V lookup: CDR1 SQVTM, CDR2 ANQGSEA. The CDR3 loop spans 15 amino acids. The CDR3 reads CSVDISRGHQETQYF. CDR3 nucleotide sequence: TGCAGCGTTGATATTAGCCGGGGTCACCAAGAGACCCAGTACTTC.

This clonotype was counted a few times. The CDR3 here is CASSRDGETPNTEAFF. CDR3 nucleotides: TGCGCCAGCAGCCGAGATGGGGAGACACCGAACACTGAAGCTTTCTTT. The chain uses TRBV4-1 and TRBJ1-1; D is unresolved. The CDR3 is 16 amino acids. V was shortened by 4 bases and J by 1 base, with 16 bases between the two germline ends. Germline V gene lookup returns CDR1 MGHRA and CDR2 YSYEKL.

This chain uses TRBV7-9 with TRBJ2-7; no firm D call. From germline, CDR1 is SEHNR and CDR2 FQNEAQ (reference sequence). The CDR3 has 14 amino acids. The V end lost 5 bases, the J end lost 1 base, and 12 bases lay between the germline ends. CDR3 in amino acids: CASSPGSVSYEQYF. CDR3 nucleotide sequence: TGTGCCAGCAGCCCCGGTTCCGTGTCCTACGAGCAGTACTTC.

As to this clonotype: Germline and junction disagree at one end, which may indicate a read error. This CDR3 reads CSLPGGSTEKLLF. The CDR3 DNA reads as TGCAGTCTCCCAGGGGGTTCGACTGAAAAACTGCTTTTT. The V and J genes are TRBV20-1 and TRBJ1-4, with TRBD1 matching over 7 bases. Germline CDR1 reads DFQATT; CDR2 reads SNEGSKA (reference sequence). The CDR3 has 13 amino acids.

CDR3 bases: TGTGCCAGCAGCCTACAGGTATCTTCTAGCAATCAGCCCCAGCATTTT. Residues: CASSLQVSSSNQPQHF. The chain recombines TRBV12-3 or TRBV12-4 with TRBJ1-5, with a tentative D call TRBD1 (5 bases). V was pared by 6 bases and J by 0 bases, with 15 bases between. The CDR3 extends over 16 amino acids.

In its sample, this clonotype was seen many times. The chain uses TRBV28 and TRBJ1-2, with 8 bases fitting TRBD1. Unmatched junction bases numbered 6, after V lost 4 bases and J lost 5 bases. This CDR3 spans 14 amino acids. Germline V gene data show CDR1 as MDHEN and CDR2 as SYDVKM. The CDR3 coding sequence is TGTGCCAGCAGTTGGTCGACAGGGGAGTATGGCTACACCTTC. Protein: CASSWSTGEYGYTF.

A few counts support this clonotype. The genes are TRBV19 and TRBJ2-7, with D perhaps TRBD2 (5 bases). V was clipped by 4 bases and J by 6 bases, with 19 bases between them. The CDR3 totals 15 residues. Looked up from germline, CDR1 is LNHDA and CDR2 is SQIVND (reference sequence). CDR3 loop: CASSTLERMPSEQYF. The CDR3 region has the DNA TGTGCCAGTAGTACCCTCGAGCGGATGCCCTCCGAGCAGTACTTC.

The chain employs TRBV5-8 and TRBJ2-1, with 10 nucleotides matching TRBD1. CDR3 size: 16 residues. Germline V gene lookup returns CDR1 SGHTS and CDR2 YDEGEE. V lost 2 bases to trimming and J lost 1 base; unmatched junction nucleotides: 3. The CDR3 region has the DNA TGTGCCAGCAGCTTAGGGGACAGGGGTTCCTACAATGAGCAGTTCTTC. Protein product: CASSLGDRGSYNEQFF.

The rearrangement joins TRBV29-1 to TRBJ2-2, with 9 bases identical to TRBD2. Per germline, CDR1 SQVTM and CDR2 ANQGSEA. Unmatched junction bases numbered 2, after V lost 2 bases and J lost 4 bases. The length of the CDR3 is 14 residues. CDR3 sequence reads: CSVESGRFTGELFF. DNA for the CDR3: TGCAGCGTTGAAAGCGGGAGGTTCACCGGGGAGCTGTTTTTT.

As regards this clonotype: This may be a read error, as it is one base from a much larger clone. This CDR3 is CASSGITGELFF. CDR3 nucleotide sequence: TGTGCCAGCAGCGGTATCACCGGGGAGCTGTTTTTT. V and J are TRBV28 and TRBJ2-2; D gene uncertain. The CDR3 spans 12 residues. Germline V gene sequence: CDR1 MDHEN, CDR2 SYDVKM. Deletions cut 6 bases from V and 4 bases from J, with 6 bases between.

This clonotype was detected only a few times. The CDR3 region has the DNA TGTGCCAGCAGTGATCCCGGGACCCCCGACAATGAGCAGTTCTTC. Amino acids: CASSDPGTPDNEQFF. The chain has TRBV6-1 and TRBJ2-1; D might be TRBD1 or TRBD2, each matching 5 bases. V was clipped by 3 bases and J by 5 bases, with 14 bases between them. Germline loops: CDR1 MNHNS, CDR2 SASEGT. The CDR3 contains 15 residues.

The rearrangement uses TRBV7-9 and TRBJ2-7; D remains unclear. Looked up from germline, CDR1 is SEHNR and CDR2 is FQNEAQ (reference sequence). The V end lost 0 bases, the J end lost 5 bases, and 17 bases lay between the germline ends. The CDR3 extends over 16 amino acids. CDR3 loop: CASSLAQLPGDDEQYF. Here the CDR3 DNA reads TGTGCCAGCAGCTTAGCCCAACTTCCCGGTGACGACGAGCAGTACTTC.

This clonotype has a count of ten or more. CDR3 nucleotide sequence: TGTGCCAGCAGCCCCGACAGGGGTTACACCGGGGAGCTGTTTTTT. Protein product: CASSPDRGYTGELFF. The chain joins TRBV28 to TRBJ2-2, with TRBD1 matching over 8 bases. The CDR3 runs 15 residues. Germline values: CDR1 MDHEN, CDR2 SYDVKM. Trimming removed 6 bases from V and 3 bases from J; junction bases left unmatched: 6.

This clonotype was seen at least ten times. The chain combines TRBV28 with TRBJ2-5; D gene ambiguous. There are 13 residues in the CDR3. The V end lost 5 bases, the J end lost 5 bases, and 12 bases lay between the germline ends. Germline V CDR1 and CDR2: MDHEN, SYDVKM. This CDR3 is CASSHLGAETQYF. DNA of the CDR3: TGTGCCAGCAGTCACCTGGGTGCCGAGACCCAGTACTTC.

V and J are TRBV27 and TRBJ2-7; 7 bases fit TRBD1. V lost 9 bases and J lost 6; bases outside the gene matches: 8. This CDR3 is 12 amino acids long. CDR1 is MNHEY and CDR2 is SMNVEV in the germline V gene (reference sequence). Here the CDR3 DNA reads TGTGCCAGTTGGGACAGAGCCTGCGAGCAGTACTTC. Translation gives CASWDRACEQYF.

The chain links TRBV10-3 to TRBJ1-2; TRBD1 matches at 8 bases. V shed 6 bases and J 0 bases; nucleotides not matched to a gene: 9. CDR1 ENHRY and CDR2 SYGVKD come from the germline V gene. The CDR3 has 16 residues. CDR3 protein: CAISEQGATANYGYTF. In nucleotides, the CDR3 is TGTGCCATCAGCGAGCAGGGGGCCACCGCTAACTATGGCTACACCTTC.

The table lists this clonotype with a count of one. This rearrangement joins TRBV5-1 to TRBJ2-1, with 9 bases fitting TRBD2. Germline-derived CDR1 and CDR2 are SGHRS and YFSETQ. This CDR3 contains 16 residues. The J segment lost 0 bases and the V segment lost 4 bases, leaving 5 bases of the junction unmatched. The CDR3 DNA reads as TGCGCCAGCAGCCGACTAGCGGCCGTCTCCTACAATGAGCAGTTCTTC. It encodes CASSRLAAVSYNEQFF.

For this clonotype: A much bigger clone sits one base away, suggesting this may be a read error. The rearrangement joins TRBV7-2 to TRBJ2-6; D perhaps matches TRBD1 (5 bases). The germline V gene encodes CDR1 SGHTA and CDR2 FQGNSA. The CDR3 loop spans 15 amino acids. CDR3 DNA sequence: TGTGCCAGCAGCTTAGTTAGCTCTGGGGCCAACGTCCTGGCTTTC. Translated, it gives CASSLVSSGANVLAF.

The chain is built from TRBV7-6 and TRBJ2-3; D call uncertain. The CDR3 spans 17 residues. Trimming cost V 0 bases and J 0 bases, with 13 bases left between them. Germline lookup yields CDR1 SGHVS and CDR2 FNYEAQ. For the CDR3, the DNA is TGTGCCAGCAGCTTAGCGACGGCGAGCTGGAGCACAGATACGCAGTATTTT. It is translated as CASSLATASWSTDTQYF.

This clonotype has more than one count but fewer than ten. The J gene is TRBJ2-4, the V gene TRBV6-1; possibly TRBD1 for D (6 bases). This CDR3 spans 17 amino acids. V was cut by 4 bases and J by 2 bases, with 18 bases left in between. From germline, CDR1 is MNHNS and CDR2 SASEGT. DNA for the CDR3: TGTGCCAGCAGTGGGGACATTCTAACCTTAACCAAAAACATTCAGTACTTC. Translation: CASSGDILTLTKNIQYF.

This clonotype was counted at least ten times. The chain uses TRBV12-3 or TRBV12-4 and TRBJ1-1, with no clear D. There are 10 residues in the CDR3. V was pared by 3 bases and J by 7 bases, with 3 bases between. The CDR3 nucleotides read TGTGCCAGCAGTTTGGATGAAGCTTTCTTT. Encoded protein: CASSLDEAFF.

The chain couples TRBV20-1 to TRBJ2-5, with 11 positions matching TRBD2. V gave up 1 base and J gave up 1 base; unmatched junction bases: 5. Per the germline V gene, CDR1 is DFQATT and CDR2 is SNEGSKA (reference sequence). The CDR3 loop spans 16 amino acids. The CDR3 loop is CSARVLAGGAQETQYF. CDR3 DNA: TGCAGTGCTAGAGTATTAGCGGGGGGGGCCCAAGAGACCCAGTACTTC.